The 27 T cell receptor beta chains presented below share a single source sample, sequenced in a study of cytomegalovirus exposure and HLA in healthy donors (dated by TCRdb to 2017 to 2019). The library relied on the immunoSEQ multiplex PCR assay. Sourced from immuneACCESS, this table was stored by TCRdb with only in-frame sequences that have V and J called. A share of the clones is absent; for the studies checked, an unresolved V gene accounts for under half, and the remainder has no known explanation. The sample has about 280,000 clones on record, 70% to 90% of them singletons. The top ten constitute over 0.7% of the sample. Sequencing used PBMCs. The receptor set was obtained from a woman between 18 and 30 years old in good health and CMV-seronegative.

This rearrangement joins TRBV28 to TRBJ2-2; tentatively, D is TRBD2 (5 bases). V was trimmed by 6 bases and J by 6 bases, leaving 17 bases between them. This CDR3 has 15 residues. Germline loops: CDR1 MDHEN, CDR2 SYDVKM. The CDR3 spells CASSPDQRVPGELFF. CDR3 nucleotide sequence: TGTGCCAGCAGCCCAGATCAGAGGGTCCCCGGGGAGCTGTTTTTT.

The chain recombines TRBV6-1 with TRBJ1-1, with a possible D match to TRBD1 (6 bases). This CDR3 contains 13 residues. In germline, CDR1 is MNHNS, CDR2 SASEGT. Trimming stripped 4 bases from V and 7 bases from J, with 13 bases between. The CDR3 bases are TGTGCCAGCAGTGTAGGGGGATCCGGTGAAGCTTTCTTT. It translates to CASSVGGSGEAFF.

This chain uses TRBV6-1 with TRBJ2-5; 7 bases map to TRBD2. In germline, CDR1 is MNHNS, CDR2 SASEGT. J gave up 5 bases and V 3 bases, and 9 bases lay outside the gene matches. CDR3 length: 15 amino acids. The CDR3 region has the DNA TGTGCCAGCAGTGAGGGTTGGGGGGGTCTGGAGACCCAGTACTTC. It specifies CASSEGWGGLETQYF.

The chain carries TRBV28 and TRBJ1-1, with D possibly TRBD1 on 6 matching bases. The V end lost 2 bases, the J end lost 3 bases, and 16 bases lay between the germline ends. The CDR3 covers 16 residues. CDR1 MDHEN and CDR2 SYDVKM come from the germline V gene. The CDR3: CASSLKYRELDTEAFF. The CDR3 nucleotides read TGTGCCAGCAGTTTAAAGTACAGGGAGTTGGACACTGAAGCTTTCTTT.

The chain couples TRBV9 to TRBJ1-2; no clear D gene. Germline V gene lookup returns CDR1 SGDLS and CDR2 YYNGEE. V was trimmed by 1 base and J by 7 bases, leaving 14 bases between them. The CDR3 is made up of 14 amino acids. The CDR3 here is CASSVSTRFAGYTF. The CDR3 region has the DNA TGTGCCAGCAGCGTATCTACCCGCTTTGCTGGCTACACCTTC.

CDR3 DNA sequence: TGTGCCAGCAGTTTCGGTCACCAGCCCCAGCATTTT. It codes for CASSFGHQPQHF. This sequence joins TRBV27 and TRBJ1-5; D not resolved. The germline V and J ends were trimmed by 3 bases and 7 bases, with 7 bases remaining between them. Germline assignment: CDR1 MNHEY and CDR2 SMNVEV (reference sequence). CDR3 size: 12 residues.

This chain links TRBV2 with TRBJ2-7, with D possibly matching TRBD1 (5 bases). The V gene lost 4 bases and the J gene lost 2 bases, with 12 bases spanning the gap. CDR1 and CDR2 from the germline V gene are SNHLY and FYNNEI. CDR3 length equals 14 residues. The CDR3 reads CASSVPDSPYEQYF. The CDR3 DNA reads TGTGCCAGCAGTGTCCCCGACAGCCCCTACGAGCAGTACTTC.

This clone was counted only a few times. The rearrangement uses TRBV30 and TRBJ2-2; a weak D match, TRBD1 (5 bases). The V end was cut by 2 bases, the J end by 6 bases, with 13 bases between. CDR3 length: 14 amino acids. CDR1 and CDR2 from the germline V gene are GTSNPN and SVGIG (reference sequence). The CDR3 bases are TGTGCCTGGAGTCAACTAATGACAGCCGGGGAGCTGTTTTTT. This sequence encodes CAWSQLMTAGELFF.

The chain carries TRBV6-1 and TRBJ2-1, with D tentatively TRBD2 (7 bases). The length of the CDR3 is 14 residues. Germline V CDR1 and CDR2: MNHNS, SASEGT. V lost 0 bases and J 14 bases, leaving 17 bases between the germline ends. In nucleotides, the CDR3 is TGTGCCAGCAGTGAAGCGGGGGGGCTAGGCGGGAAGTTCTTC. This translates into CASSEAGGLGGKFF.

The chain is built from TRBV2 and TRBJ2-7, with 8 bases matching TRBD2. The CDR3 consists of 15 residues. Per germline, CDR1 SNHLY and CDR2 FYNNEI. J was trimmed by 2 bases and V by 2 bases; bases with no gene match: 5. CDR3 sequence: CASSERSGRPYEQYF. In nucleotides, the CDR3 is TGTGCCAGCAGTGAACGAAGCGGGAGACCCTACGAGCAGTACTTC.

V gene TRBV6-5 combines with J gene TRBJ2-7; 8 bases are a match to TRBD2. Germline V lookup: CDR1 MNHEY, CDR2 SVGAGI. J was trimmed by 6 bases and V by 9 bases; bases with no gene match: 4. CDR3 length: 11 residues. The CDR3 loop is CASRGGAEQYF. The CDR3 DNA sequence: TGTGCCAGTCGGGGGGGGGCCGAGCAGTACTTC.

This chain connects TRBV28 to TRBJ1-5; 7 bases are a match to TRBD1. The CDR3 is 13 residues long. Germline-derived CDR1 and CDR2 are MDHEN and SYDVKM. J was trimmed by 5 bases and V by 6 bases; bases with no gene match: 4. In DNA form, the CDR3 reads TGTGCCAGCAGGGGACAGCCGGATCAGCCCCAGCATTTT. It is translated as CASRGQPDQPQHF.

CDR3: CASSPGGYTRRDYGYTF. CDR3 sequence (DNA): TGTGCCAGCAGCCCCGGGGGATACACCCGTAGGGACTATGGCTACACCTTC. The V call is TRBV9, the J call TRBJ1-2; D may be TRBD1 (5 bases). CDR1 is SGDLS and CDR2 is YYNGEE in the germline V gene. V was cut by 4 bases and J by 3 bases, with 22 bases left in between. There are 17 residues in the CDR3.

The chain couples TRBV7-9 to TRBJ2-1; 8 bases align to TRBD1. The V and J ends lost 7 bases and 5 bases, in that order; junction bases with no gene match: 7. CDR1 is SEHNR, CDR2 FQNEAQ, per germline (reference sequence). The CDR3 is 14 amino acids. The CDR3 spells CASNQGAYDNEQFF. CDR3 coding DNA: TGTGCCAGCAACCAGGGGGCTTACGACAATGAGCAGTTCTTC.

This clone occurred a few times. The chain employs TRBV5-1 and TRBJ2-2, with TRBD2 matching over 7 bases. The CDR3 runs to 15 residues. The V and J ends lost 0 bases and 6 bases, in that order; junction bases with no gene match: 5. The V gene's germline CDR1 is SGHRS and CDR2 YFSETQ. Here the CDR3 DNA reads TGCGCCAGCAGCTTGGATGCGGGAGTTCCCGGGGAGCTGTTTTTT. Translation gives CASSLDAGVPGELFF.

The chain joins TRBV5-6 to TRBJ2-5, with 7 bases matching TRBD2. The CDR3 covers 14 residues. V trimming: 4 bases; J trimming: 3 bases; junction bases outside the gene matches: 6. The germline gives CDR1 SGHDT, CDR2 YYEEEE. CDR3 in amino acids: CASSQGGLEETQYF. Written as DNA, the CDR3 is TGTGCCAGCAGCCAGGGAGGGCTTGAAGAGACCCAGTACTTC. Complete variable domain (other parts from reference TRBV5-6 and TRBJ2-5): DAGVTQSPTHLIKTRGQQVTLRCSPKSGHDTVSWYQQALGQGPQFIFQYYEEEERQRGNFPDRFSGHQFPNYSSELNVNALLLGDSALYLCASSQGGLEETQYFGPGTRLLVL.

This chain joins TRBV7-2 and TRBJ2-5; a possible D gene is TRBD2 (5 bases). The length of the CDR3 is 14 residues. Deletions cut 7 bases from V and 4 bases from J, with 16 bases between. Germline CDR1 reads SGHTA; CDR2 reads FQGNSA. The CDR3 loop is CASTQQWGAETQYF. CDR3 coding DNA: TGTGCCAGCACACAACAATGGGGAGCAGAGACCCAGTACTTC.

This chain links TRBV19 with TRBJ1-1, with 12 positions matching TRBD1. CDR1 and CDR2 from the germline V gene are LNHDA and SQIVND (reference sequence). The CDR3 extends over 18 amino acids. Trimming cost V 10 bases and J 4 bases; bases outside gene matches: 19. The CDR3, as DNA: TGTGCCACCTTAGGGGGGACAGGGGGCTCCATTTTGGGCACTGAAGCTTTCTTT. Residues: CATLGGTGGSILGTEAFF. The variable domain in full, with the rest retrieved from reference TRBV19 and TRBJ1-1, is DGGITQSPKYLFRKEGQNVTLSCEQNLNHDAMYWYRQDPGQGLRLIYYSQIVNDFQKGDIAEGYSVSREKKESFPLTVTSAQKNPTAFYLCATLGGTGGSILGTEAFFGQGTRLTVV.

The genes are TRBV28 and TRBJ2-1; D gene ambiguous. The CDR3 extends over 16 amino acids. The V gene lost 6 bases and the J gene lost 2 bases, with 17 bases spanning the gap. CDR1 is MDHEN, CDR2 SYDVKM, per germline. CDR3 DNA sequence: TGTGCCAGCAGCCTGGCTGGCACCTTTACCTACAATGAGCAGTTCTTC. Protein sequence: CASSLAGTFTYNEQFF.

The J gene is TRBJ1-2, the V gene TRBV9; TRBD1 matches at 7 bases. Looked up from germline, CDR1 is SGDLS and CDR2 is YYNGEE. After removal of 0 bases from V and 3 bases from J, the junction contained 5 bases not matched to a gene. The CDR3 consists of 15 residues. The CDR3 region has the DNA TGTGCCAGCAGCGTAGCTCGACAGGGATACTATGGCTACACCTTC. Translating it yields CASSVARQGYYGYTF. The full variable domain, completed using reference TRBV9 and TRBJ1-2, is DSGVTQTPKHLITATGQRVTLRCSPRSGDLSVYWYQQSLDQGLQFLIQYYNGEERAKGNILERFSAQQFPDLHSELNLSSLELGDSALYFCASSVARQGYYGYTFGSGTRLTVV.

The CDR3 sequence is CASSPQVVRQGYGAAYF. CDR3 coding DNA: TGTGCCAGCTCACCACAGGTCGTCCGACAGGGATACGGCGCGGCGTACTTC. The V and J genes are TRBV18 and TRBJ2-7; 7 nucleotides agree with TRBD1. Germline CDR1 and CDR2: KGHSH and LQKENI. This CDR3 is built from 17 residues. V was pared by 1 base and J by 12 bases, with 21 bases of the junction left unmatched.

Here the CDR3 reads CASSPGLAHYQETQYF. CDR3 coding DNA: TGTGCCAGCAGCCCCGGACTAGCGCATTACCAAGAGACCCAGTACTTC. The V gene is TRBV9, the J gene TRBJ2-5; TRBD2 matches at 9 bases. The V gene end was trimmed by 4 bases and the J gene end by 0 bases; junction bases not matched to a gene: 7. The CDR3 consists of 16 residues. The germline CDR1 and CDR2 sequences are SGDLS and YYNGEE.

The gene calls are TRBV28 and TRBJ1-5, with 11 nucleotides matching TRBD1. V shed 3 bases, J shed 5 bases, and the junction held 6 bases outside the gene matches. The CDR3 is 16 residues long. Germline CDR1 MDHEN, CDR2 SYDVKM. CDR3 bases: TGTGCCAGCAGTTTGGGGACAGGGGGAAGCTATCAGCCCCAGCATTTT. It encodes CASSLGTGGSYQPQHF.

The gene calls are TRBV9 and TRBJ1-2, with 7 bases lining up with TRBD1. V shed 3 bases and J 4 bases; nucleotides not matched to a gene: 12. Germline V CDR1 and CDR2: SGDLS, YYNGEE. The CDR3 loop spans 16 amino acids. This CDR3 reads CASSGRRQGRRYGYTF. Written as DNA, the CDR3 is TGTGCCAGCAGCGGGCGTCGACAGGGAAGGCGCTATGGCTACACCTTC.

This clone was observed a handful of times. V usage is TRBV5-1 and J usage is TRBJ1-5, with 8 nucleotides matching TRBD1. This CDR3 has 15 residues. CDR1 and CDR2 (germline): SGHRS, YFSETQ. J lost 5 bases, V lost 3 bases, and 7 bases had no gene match. The CDR3 DNA reads TGCGCCAGCAGCTCTCGGACAGGGAAGCATCAGCCCCAGCATTTT. This gives the protein CASSSRTGKHQPQHF.

This clone was seen just once. The CDR3 sequence is CASSLLGGTGGLDTEAFF. CDR3 coding DNA: TGTGCCAGCAGTTTATTGGGTGGCACAGGGGGCTTGGACACTGAAGCTTTCTTT. The genes are TRBV27 and TRBJ1-1, with TRBD1 matching over 9 bases. Germline V gene lookup returns CDR1 MNHEY and CDR2 SMNVEV (reference sequence). The CDR3 contains 18 residues. The V and J ends lost 1 base and 3 bases, in that order; junction bases with no gene match: 12.

J is TRBJ2-1 and V is TRBV15; TRBD2 is a possible D gene (5 bases). V was trimmed by 3 bases and J by 4 bases, leaving 22 bases between them. The CDR3 totals 18 residues. Germline assignment: CDR1 LNHNV and CDR2 YYDKDF (reference sequence). DNA of the CDR3: TGTGCCACCAGCAGCACTATAAACCGACTACAGACTTACAATGAGCAGTTCTTC. It translates to CATSSTINRLQTYNEQFF. The entire variable domain, with the rest obtained from reference TRBV15 and TRBJ2-1, is as follows: DAMVIQNPRYQVTQFGKPVTLSCSQTLNHNVMYWYQQKSSQAPKLLFHYYDKDFNNEADTPDNFQSRRPNTSFCFLDIRSPGLGDTAMYLCATSSTINRLQTYNEQFFGPGTRLTVL.